This T cell receptor beta chain was captured in a study of blood T cell repertoires in COVID-19. On the study more broadly: Samples taken during acute and convalescent COVID-19 were collected in the United States, Italy and Spain. T cells, B-cell-depleted T cells, or PBMCs provided the cDNA or gDNA that served as material.

The V end was cut by 9 bases, the J end by 2 bases, with 11 bases between. CDR1 KGHDR and CDR2 SFDVKD come from the germline V gene. The CDR3 length is 13 residues. Under the authors' procedure: Using reference gene primer amplification, nucleated cell counts were estimated. Produced via immunoSEQ multiplex PCR; TCRdb's table is partial and in-frame only. V, J and clone size were drawn from that table, and D and trimming were deduced from the DNA. This table has tens of thousands of clones, about nine tenths appearing once. J is TRBJ2-3 and V is TRBV24-1; no clear D gene. The sample comprised peripheral blood. This TCR was sampled from a man in his sixties with acute or convalescent COVID-19. Here the CDR3 DNA reads TGTGCCACCGGGCAGGAACACACAGATACGCAGTATTTT. Protein sequence: CATGQEHTDTQYF.